The 5 T cell receptor beta chains below were found in one sample sequenced in a study of a mutant IDH1 vaccine in newly diagnosed glioma. As to time point: baseline, week 1 (first vaccination visit). Treatment defined: pre-vaccination baseline after standard-of-care therapy. Profiled with immunoSEQ multiplex PCR; TCRdb holds only in-frame clones, not every one. This table holds about 66,000 clones, about 86% found once. The sequencing here drew on PBMCs, taken from a glioma patient treated with radiotherapy, temozolomide or both. All receptors come from a man aged 30 to 39 with glioma.

The chain recombines TRBV4-1 with TRBJ1-6, with 7 bases lining up with TRBD1. V dropped 0 bases and J dropped 9; count of bases not matched to a gene: 5. The CDR3 sequence is 15 residues long. Germline loops: CDR1 MGHRA, CDR2 YSYEKL. CDR3 sequence (DNA): TGCGCCAGCAGCCAAGATTGGGCAGGGGGTTCACCCCTCCACTTT. As protein: CASSQDWAGGSPLHF.

There are a few counts of this clone. The chain uses TRBV11-2 and TRBJ1-1; D unclear. The CDR3 consists of 13 residues. The germline gives CDR1 SGHAT, CDR2 FQNNGV. V was pared by 0 bases and J by 0 bases, with 2 bases between. The CDR3 region is CASSLEMNTEAFF. CDR3 nucleotides: TGTGCCAGCAGCTTAGAGATGAACACTGAAGCTTTCTTT.

The chain recombines TRBV10-3 with TRBJ1-1; 10 bases align to TRBD1. This CDR3 has 15 amino acids. Trimming removed 8 bases from V and 4 bases from J; junction bases left unmatched: 10. Germline values: CDR1 ENHRY, CDR2 SYGVKD. The CDR3 reads CAIGPATGGVTEAFF. CDR3 nucleotides: TGTGCCATCGGGCCCGCGACAGGGGGCGTCACTGAAGCTTTCTTT.

The chain recombines TRBV6-1 with TRBJ2-1, with D unclear. Germline V gene sequence: CDR1 MNHNS, CDR2 SASEGT. Trimming took 1 base from V and 0 from J, leaving 7 bases between them. The CDR3 consists of 15 residues. The CDR3 DNA follows: TGTGCCAGCAGTGAAGGACCGTCCTCCTACAATGAGCAGTTCTTC. The encoded protein is CASSEGPSSYNEQFF.

This rearrangement joins TRBV4-1 to TRBJ1-1; 9 bases line up with TRBD1. Per germline, CDR1 MGHRA and CDR2 YSYEKL. V gave up 2 bases and J gave up 2 bases; unmatched junction bases: 3. The CDR3 has 15 residues. The CDR3 is CASSQSGQGNTEAFF. CDR3 bases: TGCGCCAGCAGCCAATCGGGACAGGGAAACACTGAAGCTTTCTTT.